These 6 T cell receptor beta chains share one sample of origin, sequenced in a study of CD8+ T cells in alopecia areata. Isolated RNA was reverse transcribed into cDNA used as the sequencing template. Only in-frame clones appear in the TCRdb table, and some are missing; sequencing was by immunoSEQ multiplex PCR. In the table there are approximately 61,000 clones, about 96% of which are singletons. Sequencing used CD8+ T cells sorted from blood, obtained at week 0. Receptor source: a human donor with alopecia areata.

The V and J genes are TRBV10-3 and TRBJ2-7, with D unresolved. Germline V gene lookup returns CDR1 ENHRY and CDR2 SYGVKD. The CDR3 length is 12 residues. The V end lost 3 bases, the J end lost 3 bases, and 6 bases lay between the germline ends. The CDR3: CAISDTIYEQYF. CDR3 coding DNA: TGTGCCATCAGTGACACGATCTACGAGCAGTACTTC.

The chain carries TRBV15 and TRBJ2-7; D may match TRBD1 or TRBD2 (5 bases each). V gave up 0 bases and J gave up 6 bases, with 15 bases separating them. CDR1 and CDR2 from the germline V gene are LNHNV and YYDKDF (reference sequence). This CDR3 region has 15 residues. In DNA, the CDR3 is TGTGCCACCAGCAGAGAGAGGGTGACAGTAGCCGAGCAGTACTTC. Protein: CATSRERVTVAEQYF.

The genes are TRBV5-6 and TRBJ2-1, with D unclear. Germline V gene data show CDR1 as SGHDT and CDR2 as YYEEEE. V lost 4 bases, J lost 2 bases, and 19 bases lay in between. This CDR3 has 17 amino acids. In nucleotides, the CDR3 is TGTGCCAGCAGCCCGGCAGTGGTAGATATGACCTACAATGAGCAGTTCTTC. Translation gives CASSPAVVDMTYNEQFF.

The CDR3 protein is CASSQEGTGGSYEQYF. As DNA, the CDR3 is TGTGCCAGCAGCCAAGAGGGCACAGGGGGCTCCTACGAGCAGTACTTC. The J gene is TRBJ2-7, the V gene TRBV4-2; the match to TRBD1 covers 8 bases. The CDR3 has 16 residues. Germline-derived CDR1 and CDR2 are LGHNA and YNFKEQ. V gave up 0 bases and J gave up 0 bases; unmatched junction bases: 4.

The V and J genes are TRBV7-9 and TRBJ1-4; D remains unclear. Germline values: CDR1 SEHNR, CDR2 FQNEAQ (reference sequence). The germline V and J ends were trimmed by 0 bases and 8 bases, with 7 bases remaining between them. This CDR3 comprises 13 residues. The CDR3 reads CASSLAGGEKLFF. Here the CDR3 DNA reads TGTGCCAGCAGCTTAGCTGGAGGGGAAAAACTGTTTTTT.

The V call is TRBV10-3, the J call TRBJ2-7; TRBD1 matches 7 bases. The CDR3 has 15 amino acids. V gave up 6 bases and J gave up 0 bases; unmatched junction bases: 8. Per germline, CDR1 ENHRY and CDR2 SYGVKD. The CDR3 loop is CAISVTGTASYEQYF. The CDR3, as DNA: TGTGCCATCAGCGTCACCGGGACAGCCTCCTACGAGCAGTACTTC.